The sequence of this TCR beta chain was determined in a study of beta chain features in type 1 diabetes. Turning to the study itself: Sorted cells from all samples, numbering roughly 100 million, were examined. Study-level results: When Type 1 diabetes patients were examined, their TCRB CDR3s proved moderately but significantly shorter in all four CD4+ subsets. TCRB repertoires of naive, central memory and Treg cells appeared more similar among patients than among healthy donors.

Every isolated RNA sample was fully reverse transcribed, so sequencing captured expressed TCRB transcripts. Clones were sequenced by immunoSEQ multiplex PCR, and TCRdb holds only the in-frame ones, with some missing. The sample lists around 150,000 clones; around 8% were seen once. CD4+ naive, central memory, regulatory and stem cell-like memory subsets were isolated by sorting on CD45RO/CCR7/CD25/CD127/CD95/CD27. The germline CDR1 and CDR2 sequences are SGHRS and YFSETQ. V dropped 4 bases and J dropped 4 bases, with 14 bases sitting between them. CDR3 length: 14 amino acids. In its sample, this clone was seen a few times. The antigen remains unidentified.

Sequencing was performed on central memory CD4+ T cells from blood. The source of this sequence is a woman aged 18-29 years with type 1 diabetes. The chain is built from TRBV5-1 and TRBJ1-1, with D unclear. The CDR3 region is CASSPRGGSTEAFF. The CDR3 bases are TGCGCCAGCAGCCCCCGAGGAGGGAGCACTGAAGCTTTCTTT.